Here is one T cell receptor beta chain with its context. This entry is derived from a study of blood T cell repertoires in COVID-19. V dropped 6 bases and J dropped 7 bases, with 21 bases sitting between them. Germline CDR1 is SNHLY and CDR2 is FYNNEI. The CDR3 loop spans 16 amino acids. TCRdb keeps only in-frame clones here, not all; method: immunoSEQ multiplex PCR. This sample has around 260,000 clones, with about 90% found just once. What was sequenced was peripheral blood. This TCR was recovered from an older woman with COVID-19, enrolled during active disease. V and J are TRBV2 and TRBJ1-4, with D possibly matching TRBD1 (6 bases). The CDR3 sequence is CASSSGGGGHGEKLFF. CDR3 in DNA: TGTGCCAGCAGCTCAGGCGGTGGGGGACACGGTGAAAAACTGTTTTTT.